Sequencing of this T cell receptor beta chain was carried out in a study of molecular identifiers for immune sequencing clone quantification. The germline CDR1 and CDR2 sequences are SGHDN and FVKESK. This CDR3 is 18 amino acids long. V lost 0 bases, J lost 0 bases, and 9 bases stayed unmatched. Notes on the study in general: Among around 970,000 naive cells, spiked Jurkat TCR RNA from a single cell was reportedly detectable.

The table lists this clonotype with many counts. No antigen is known for it. A single record per CDR3 protein comes from TCRdb applying MiXCR to the PCR reads. The sample has 460,000 or so distinct CDR3 sequences; around 25% are singletons. Sequencing was carried out using naive CD8+ T cells from blood, with Jurkat cell RNA spiked in. Subset here: FACS-sorted CD8+CD4-CCR7+CD45RA+ naive T cells. This sequence originates from a human donor in good health. Some libraries in this study had Jurkat cell RNA spiked in. This sequence joins TRBV14 and TRBJ2-3, with TRBD2 matching 7 bases. The CDR3 DNA sequence: TGTGCCAGCAGCCAAGATTTTGTGCGGGAGCCGAGCACAGATACGCAGTATTTT. Translation gives CASSQDFVREPSTDTQYF.